These 7 T cell receptor beta chains came from one sample sequenced in a study of T-cell reconstitution after alpha-beta-depleted transplantation in children. Molecular barcoding with unique molecular identifiers was used for the TCRbeta library. MiXCR, run by TCRdb on the PCR reads, gives a single entry per CDR3 protein. This table has 550,000 to 800,000 distinct CDR3 sequences, 10% to 15% appearing once. Sequenced material: PBMCs, taken before TCRalphabeta/CD19-depleted stem cell transplant. The origin of the receptors is a girl aged 2-9 years with congenital amegakaryocytic thrombocytopenia, due to receive a stem cell transplant.

This clonotype has a count of ten or more. The chain is built from TRBV5-1 and TRBJ2-1, with D possibly TRBD2 on 6 matching bases. The CDR3 covers 16 residues. Trimming left V 7 bases short and J 4 bases short, with 21 bases between. CDR1 SGHRS and CDR2 YFSETQ come from the germline V gene. Here the CDR3 reads CASRLSAGKGYNEQFF. The CDR3 DNA reads as TGCGCCAGCCGCCTATCGGCGGGAAAGGGGTACAATGAGCAGTTCTTC.

This chain connects TRBV2 to TRBJ2-7; D unclear. The CDR3 covers 13 residues. Germline-derived CDR1 and CDR2 are SNHLY and FYNNEI. V was trimmed by 8 bases and J by 2 bases, leaving 13 bases between them. The CDR3 nucleotides are TGTGCCAGCCAACGGTTGCAAGCCTACGAGCAGTACTTC. Protein product: CASQRLQAYEQYF.

Only a few counts were recorded for this clonotype. The J gene is TRBJ2-7, the V gene TRBV11-2; perhaps D is TRBD1 or TRBD2 (6 bases each). Trimming pared 0 bases from V and 4 bases from J, leaving 19 bases between. From germline, CDR1 is SGHAT and CDR2 FQNNGV. The CDR3 has 17 amino acids. The CDR3 nucleotides read TGTGCCAGCAGCTTAGAGGGCTTTGAGGGGGGTTTTTACGAGCAGTACTTC. This gives the protein CASSLEGFEGGFYEQYF.

The chain couples TRBV21-1 to TRBJ2-5. TRBV21-1 is assigned pseudogene status. The CDR3 has 14 amino acids. CDR3 bases: TGTGCCAGCATCTCTGGTAGGGTCCAAGAGACCCAGTACTTC. Translation gives CASISGRVQETQYF.

This clonotype was seen at least ten times. This chain's CDR3 is CSGEGFDEQFF. The CDR3 DNA follows: TGCAGCGGTGAGGGCTTCGATGAGCAGTTCTTC. This chain links TRBV29-1 with TRBJ2-1; TRBD2 might be the D (5 bases). The germline CDR1 and CDR2 sequences are SQVTM and ANQGSEA. V shed 7 bases and J shed 8 bases, with 12 bases lying between them. The CDR3 is made up of 11 amino acids.

V and J are TRBV7-9 and TRBJ2-5, with a tentative D call TRBD2 (6 bases). CDR3 length: 15 residues. The V gene lost 4 bases and the J gene lost 5 bases, with 17 bases spanning the gap. Germline CDR1 SEHNR, CDR2 FQNEAQ (reference sequence). The CDR3 is CASSSPLRELETQYF. The CDR3 bases are TGTGCCAGCAGCTCCCCGCTCCGGGAGCTGGAGACCCAGTACTTC.

This clonotype has at least ten counts. V gene TRBV20-1 combines with J gene TRBJ2-7; 9 bases are shared with TRBD1. This CDR3 spans 13 amino acids. Germline-derived CDR1 and CDR2 are DFQATT and SNEGSKA (reference sequence). The DNA for the CDR3 is TGCAGAGATACTCGGGACAGGGCCTACGAGCAGTACTTC. Protein sequence: CRDTRDRAYEQYF.